Listed here are 12 T cell receptor beta chains from one sample, sequenced in a study of T cell responses to AZD1222 COVID-19 vaccine. Generated by immunoSEQ multiplex PCR, the TCRdb table keeps only in-frame clones and is missing some. The table lists approximately 140,000 clones, approximately 89% of them singletons. The sample here was peripheral blood, taken on day 0 of AZD1222 vaccination. These receptors all come from an adult in good health.

The chain couples TRBV11-3 to TRBJ2-4; 10 bases map to TRBD2. The CDR3 is 14 amino acids. Per the germline V gene, CDR1 is SGHNT and CDR2 is YENEEA. V dropped 6 bases and J dropped 4; count of bases not matched to a gene: 3. For the CDR3, the DNA is TGTGCCAGCAGACTAGCGGGACCGAAAAACATTCAGTACTTC. It codes for CASRLAGPKNIQYF.

A remark on this clone: The junction and the germline gene differ at one end; a read error may be behind it. The chain uses TRBV18 and TRBJ2-7; 7 bases match TRBD1. CDR3 length equals 17 residues. Germline CDR1 reads KGHSH; CDR2 reads LQKENI. This CDR3 is CASSPPFSGQVEKIRNF. The CDR3, as DNA: TGTGCCAGCTCACCACCGTTTTCTGGACAGGTAGAGAAAATAAGGAACTTC.

The chain links TRBV6-5 to TRBJ2-7; 7 positions match TRBD2. The CDR3 runs 12 residues. Germline assignment: CDR1 MNHEY and CDR2 SVGAGI. V shed 5 bases and J 4 bases; nucleotides not matched to a gene: 2. The CDR3 sequence: CASSPGRYEQYF. CDR3 coding DNA: TGTGCCAGCAGTCCCGGGAGGTACGAGCAGTACTTC.

With regard to this clone: The sample holds other DNA sequences that translate to the same CDR3. J is TRBJ2-7 and V is TRBV5-1; 13 bases align to TRBD2. J was trimmed by 3 bases and V by 3 bases; bases with no gene match: 3. The CDR3 loop spans 15 amino acids. Germline V gives CDR1 SGHRS, CDR2 YFSETQ. The CDR3 loop reads CASSWGLAGNYEQYF. The CDR3, as DNA: TGCGCCAGCAGCTGGGGACTAGCGGGGAACTACGAGCAGTACTTC.

The chain employs TRBV4-1 and TRBJ2-7; 7 bases are a match to TRBD1. CDR3 length equals 14 residues. Germline V gives CDR1 MGHRA, CDR2 YSYEKL. V lost 2 bases and J lost 4; bases outside the gene matches: 5. The CDR3 DNA is TGCGCCAGCAGCCAAACGACAGGGAATTACGAGCAGTACTTC. Its translation: CASSQTTGNYEQYF.

This rearrangement joins TRBV30 to TRBJ2-1; D perhaps matches TRBD1 (5 bases). The CDR3 sequence is 13 residues long. Germline lookup yields CDR1 GTSNPN and CDR2 SVGIG (reference sequence). Trimming removed 2 bases at V and 8 bases at J, with 13 bases between. Written as DNA, the CDR3 is TGTGCCTGGAGTTGGATTTTAGGGGATGAGCAGTTCTTC. As protein: CAWSWILGDEQFF.

This chain uses TRBV14 with TRBJ2-7, with D possibly matching TRBD2 (5 bases). Trimming pared 3 bases from V and 0 bases from J, leaving 9 bases between. This CDR3 spans 14 amino acids. Germline V CDR1 and CDR2: SGHDN, FVKESK. The CDR3 nucleotides are TGTGCCAGCAGCCAGTGGACTGTCTCCTACGAGCAGTACTTC. Its translation is CASSQWTVSYEQYF.

The J gene is TRBJ1-2, the V gene TRBV18, with D tentatively TRBD1 (5 bases). The germline V and J ends were trimmed by 6 bases and 7 bases, with 9 bases remaining between them. CDR3 size: 11 residues. Germline V gene lookup returns CDR1 KGHSH and CDR2 LQKENI. The CDR3 here is CASSGGSGYTF. CDR3 sequence (DNA): TGTGCCAGCTCTGGGGGGTCTGGCTACACCTTC.

This chain joins TRBV5-1 and TRBJ2-3; D call uncertain. V was pared by 3 bases and J by 2 bases, with 7 bases between. Germline V CDR1 and CDR2: SGHRS, YFSETQ. The CDR3 runs 13 residues. The CDR3 DNA reads as TGCGCCAGCAGCTCCTCCCCCACAGATACGCAGTATTTT. The encoded protein is CASSSSPTDTQYF.

The chain is built from TRBV5-1 and TRBJ2-3; 8 nucleotides agree with TRBD2. Germline CDR1 is SGHRS and CDR2 is YFSETQ. Trimming cost V 5 bases and J 4 bases; bases outside gene matches: 12. The CDR3 runs 16 residues. DNA of the CDR3: TGCGCCAGCAGTTCCCATCTAGCGGGCGTATCAGATACGCAGTATTTT. Residues: CASSSHLAGVSDTQYF. The whole variable domain, filled in from reference TRBV5-1 and TRBJ2-3, reads KAGVTQTPRYLIKTRGQQVTLSCSPISGHRSVSWYQQTPGQGLQFLFEYFSETQRNKGNFPGRFSGRQFSNSRSEMNVSTLELGDSALYLCASSSHLAGVSDTQYFGPGTRLTVL.

The chain is built from TRBV7-2 and TRBJ1-2, with D possibly matching TRBD1 (6 bases). Trimming stripped 5 bases from V and 2 bases from J, with 9 bases between. CDR1 is SGHTA and CDR2 is FQGNSA in the germline V gene. The CDR3 loop spans 13 amino acids. The DNA of the CDR3 is TGTGCCAGCAGCCCTGGACAGAACTATGGCTACACCTTC. Protein product: CASSPGQNYGYTF.

The chain recombines TRBV7-9 with TRBJ2-7; 13 bases align to TRBD2. Germline CDR1 and CDR2: SEHNR and FQNEAQ (reference sequence). Losses at the gene ends were 6 bases for V and 4 bases for J; bases not matched to a gene: 9. The CDR3 runs 16 residues. CDR3 residues: CASSSGTSGVLYEQYF. CDR3 nucleotide sequence: TGTGCCAGCAGTAGCGGGACTAGCGGGGTGTTATACGAGCAGTACTTC.